The T cell receptor (beta chain) under discussion was sequenced for a study of control samples from healthy donors and cancer patients. The assay was immunoSEQ multiplex PCR, and TCRdb's table has in-frame clones only and misses some. Among just over 30,000 clones listed, approximately 94% were seen once. CDR3 length: 13 residues. Germline V gene lookup returns CDR1 KGHSH and CDR2 LQKENI. V was cut by 2 bases and J by 4 bases, with 6 bases left in between. The receptor's source is a man between 60 and 75 years old in good health. Sequences were obtained from blood. V gene TRBV18 combines with J gene TRBJ1-5; D is undetermined. As DNA, the CDR3 is TGTGCCAGCTCACCAGGAATGAATCAGCCCCAGCATTTT. It codes for CASSPGMNQPQHF.